This record concerns one T cell receptor beta chain sequence. The entry originates in a study of T cell responses to AZD1222 COVID-19 vaccine. Data came from immunoSEQ multiplex PCR; TCRdb stores just in-frame clones and leaves some out. The data contain tens of thousands of clones, 75% to 95% of them seen just once; the ten biggest clones take up about 8%. The TCR originated in an adult who received the AZD1222 COVID-19 vaccine. Sequenced here: peripheral blood, sampled 28 days after the second AZD1222 dose.

The CDR3 spells CAAARLDTEAFF. As DNA, the CDR3 is TGTGCCGCGGCCAGGCTAGACACTGAAGCTTTCTTT. This chain links TRBV6-5 with TRBJ1-1; D gene unclear. Trimming cost V 11 bases and J 3 bases, with 13 bases left between them. The CDR3 runs to 12 residues. Germline loops: CDR1 MNHEY, CDR2 SVGAGI.